Shown below are 24 T cell receptor beta chains from a single sample sequenced in a study of shared clonotypes between healthy human individuals (TCRdb year 2020). The library was made by the immunoSEQ multiplex PCR assay. Drawn from immuneACCESS, this table holds only the in-frame rearrangements with V and J called that TCRdb kept. Clones are partly lost; checked studies trace under half to an unresolved V gene and leave the rest unexplained. The sample yields hundreds of thousands of clones; 95% to 97% were counted once. The leading ten clones occupy about 0.12% of the sample. CD8 naive samples were CD45RO-negative cells positively selected for CCR7, giving a CD45RA+CCR7+ population that excluded TemRA cells. Sequencing was carried out using naive CD8+ T cells sorted from blood. What the cell subset or site label conveys for this sample: CD45RA+CCR7+. The source is a woman under 40 in good health.

Regarding this clone: Other DNA sequences from this sample encode an identical CDR3 as well. The chain is built from TRBV10-1 and TRBJ2-5; tentative D call: TRBD2 (6 bases). CDR3 length: 13 amino acids. V lost 4 bases, J lost 5 bases, and 11 bases lay in between. CDR1 is WNHNN, CDR2 SYGVQD, per germline (reference sequence). CDR3 amino acids: CASSASVLETQYF. Written as DNA, the CDR3 is TGCGCCAGCAGTGCTAGCGTATTGGAGACCCAGTACTTC.

The chain is built from TRBV5-3 and TRBJ2-3; D is ambiguous. TRBV5-3 is an ORF, and what it does is uncertain. There are 14 residues in the CDR3. V was clipped by 0 bases and J by 0 bases, with 5 bases between them. The CDR3 protein is CARSLGASTDTQYF. The DNA of the CDR3 is TGTGCCAGAAGCTTGGGTGCGAGCACAGATACGCAGTATTTT.

The chain links TRBV5-1 to TRBJ2-1; D unclear. V lost 0 bases and J lost 4, with 5 bases in between. The CDR3 extends over 13 amino acids. Germline V CDR1 and CDR2: SGHRS, YFSETQ. CDR3 sequence (DNA): TGCGCCAGCAGCTTGGAAGCTTACAATGAGCAGTTCTTC. It specifies CASSLEAYNEQFF.

J is TRBJ2-1 and V is TRBV2, with 10 bases matching TRBD2. This CDR3 is 17 amino acids long. J was trimmed by 0 bases and V by 3 bases; bases with no gene match: 5. CDR1 is SNHLY and CDR2 is FYNNEI in the germline V gene. The CDR3 region is CASSDGLAESSYNEQFF. As DNA, the CDR3 is TGTGCCAGCAGTGACGGACTAGCGGAAAGCTCCTACAATGAGCAGTTCTTC.

The CDR3 DNA sequence: TGTGCCAGCGGCCTAAACTCCTACGAGCAGTACTTC. This codes for CASGLNSYEQYF. V gene TRBV6-1 combines with J gene TRBJ2-7; unclear D gene. From germline, CDR1 is MNHNS and CDR2 SASEGT. There are 12 residues in the CDR3. The germline V and J ends were trimmed by 8 bases and 0 bases, with 8 bases remaining between them.

The genes are TRBV5-6 and TRBJ1-1; D not resolved. CDR3 length: 15 residues. Germline V gene sequence: CDR1 SGHDT, CDR2 YYEEEE. V dropped 0 bases and J dropped 0 bases, with 9 bases sitting between them. The CDR3: CASSLGSTMNTEAFF. In DNA form, the CDR3 reads TGTGCCAGCAGCTTGGGTAGTACCATGAACACTGAAGCTTTCTTT.

This chain links TRBV29-1 with TRBJ1-2, with 7 nucleotides matching TRBD1. Germline CDR1 is SQVTM and CDR2 is ANQGSEA. This CDR3 spans 13 amino acids. The V and J ends lost 7 bases and 6 bases, in that order; junction bases with no gene match: 11. CDR3 sequence reads: CSGVPGGSDGYTF. The CDR3 region has the DNA TGCAGCGGCGTCCCAGGGGGGAGCGATGGCTACACCTTC.

The chain carries TRBV10-2 and TRBJ2-1; possible D gene TRBD1, 5 bases. From germline, CDR1 is WSHSY and CDR2 SAAADI. The CDR3 length is 15 residues. The V end was cut by 5 bases, the J end by 6 bases, with 17 bases between. The CDR3 DNA follows: TGCGCCAGCAGTTTAGGTTGGCAGGGAAGCAATGAGCAGTTCTTC. It specifies CASSLGWQGSNEQFF.

V usage is TRBV19 and J usage is TRBJ2-7, with TRBD1 matching over 8 bases. This CDR3 has 15 residues. CDR1 and CDR2 (germline): LNHDA, SQIVND (reference sequence). With V trimmed by 5 bases and J by 3 bases, 9 bases remained unmatched. In nucleotides, the CDR3 is TGTGCCAGTAGTCCTCAGGGGGCGAGAGGCTACGAGCAGTACTTC. Translation gives CASSPQGARGYEQYF.

This clone was found a few times. J is TRBJ1-1 and V is TRBV9; a weak D match, TRBD1 (5 bases). CDR3 length: 14 amino acids. The germline CDR1 and CDR2 sequences are SGDLS and YYNGEE. Trimming took off 4 bases at V and 8 bases at J, with 18 bases between the two ends. The CDR3 DNA follows: TGTGCCAGCAGCCCCTCTGGCGTTAACAGGGAAGCTTTCTTT. Protein: CASSPSGVNREAFF.

This rearrangement joins TRBV7-6 to TRBJ2-3, with a possible D match to TRBD1 (5 bases). The germline CDR1 and CDR2 sequences are SGHVS and FNYEAQ. There are 18 residues in the CDR3. V was cut by 1 base and J by 6 bases, with 23 bases left in between. CDR3 protein: CASSLENFLSGSGDTQYF. The CDR3 bases are TGTGCCAGCAGCTTAGAGAATTTTTTGTCAGGGTCCGGGGATACGCAGTATTTT.

The V and J genes are TRBV12-5 and TRBJ2-7; D uncertain. Deletions cut 6 bases from V and 3 bases from J, with 12 bases between. This CDR3 spans 13 amino acids. CDR1 and CDR2 from the germline V gene are LGHNT and FRNRAP. The CDR3 sequence is CASGLGRNYEQYF. CDR3 coding DNA: TGTGCTAGTGGGCTTGGGCGGAACTACGAGCAGTACTTC.

The rearrangement uses TRBV7-2 and TRBJ2-3, with D perhaps matching TRBD2 (6 bases). Between the trimmed V and J ends, which lost 3 bases and 6 bases, there was a span of 25 bases. Germline V lookup: CDR1 SGHTA, CDR2 FQGNSA. The CDR3 has 18 amino acids. The CDR3 DNA is TGTGCCAGCAGCTTCATTTTGGCTAGCGCGATCCCCGGGGATACGCAGTATTTT. Amino acids: CASSFILASAIPGDTQYF.

CDR3 coding DNA: TGTGCCAGCAGCTTTCTACAGAGTCATCAAGAGACCCAGTACTTC. Protein sequence: CASSFLQSHQETQYF. V and J are TRBV7-6 and TRBJ2-5; D is undetermined. The CDR3 is made up of 15 amino acids. The germline gives CDR1 SGHVS, CDR2 FNYEAQ. Trimming cost V 3 bases and J 2 bases, with 13 bases left between them.

The V call is TRBV27, the J call TRBJ1-4, with 9 bases lining up with TRBD1. The CDR3 contains 18 residues. Germline V gene sequence: CDR1 MNHEY, CDR2 SMNVEV (reference sequence). Trimming removed 3 bases from V and 2 bases from J; junction bases left unmatched: 10. The CDR3: CASSLSGGQGWTNEKLFF. CDR3 nucleotide sequence: TGTGCCAGCAGTTTGTCCGGGGGACAGGGATGGACTAATGAAAAACTGTTTTTT.

The DNA of the CDR3 is TGTGCCAGCAGTTCCGGGACAGGGATTAATGGCTACACCTTC. It yields the protein CASSSGTGINGYTF. This chain connects TRBV6-5 to TRBJ1-2, with 9 bases aligning to TRBD1. The V and J ends lost 4 bases and 6 bases, in that order; junction bases with no gene match: 6. Germline V gene lookup returns CDR1 MNHEY and CDR2 SVGAGI. The CDR3 contains 14 residues.

The genes are TRBV14 and TRBJ2-7; 7 nucleotides agree with TRBD2. Germline CDR1 and CDR2: SGHDN and FVKESK. Trimming at V came to 3 bases and at J to 1 base, leaving 12 bases not matched to a gene. The CDR3 is 17 residues long. The CDR3 sequence is CASSHRKGGGRSYEQYF. CDR3 DNA: TGTGCCAGCAGCCACCGCAAGGGCGGGGGAAGGTCCTACGAGCAGTACTTC.

This sequence joins TRBV19 and TRBJ1-2; D is ambiguous. CDR3 length equals 15 residues. Germline CDR1 reads LNHDA; CDR2 reads SQIVND (reference sequence). Trimming removed 0 bases from V and 4 bases from J, with 12 bases in between. The CDR3 DNA sequence: TGTGCCAGTAGTATAGATCTGGAAGTTTTCTATGGCTACACCTTC. Protein sequence: CASSIDLEVFYGYTF.

The chain combines TRBV27 with TRBJ2-5, with D tentatively TRBD2 (6 bases). The J call is uncertain, as TRBJ2-7 better fits the DNA end. The CDR3 is made up of 15 amino acids. Germline V lookup: CDR1 MNHEY, CDR2 SMNVEV (reference sequence). CDR3 nucleotides: TGTGCCAGCAGTCTACTCGGGGGTAGCTCCTACGAGCAGTACTTC. Translation: CASSLLGGSSYEQYF.

This rearrangement joins TRBV28 to TRBJ2-1, with D maybe TRBD2 (5 bases). Germline V gene sequence: CDR1 MDHEN, CDR2 SYDVKM. V lost 3 bases and J lost 4, with 16 bases in between. The CDR3 length is 16 residues. CDR3 coding DNA: TGTGCCAGCAGTTTCATGGCTAGCAGATCTTACAATGAGCAGTTCTTC. Residues: CASSFMASRSYNEQFF.

In its sample, this clone was seen once. The J gene is TRBJ1-4, the V gene TRBV10-3, with D possibly TRBD1 on 6 matching bases. Germline V gene sequence: CDR1 ENHRY, CDR2 SYGVKD. Trimming took 2 bases from V and 6 from J, leaving 19 bases between them. This CDR3 has 17 amino acids. The CDR3, as DNA: TGTGCCATCAGTGAGGGAGGAACAGGGTATGTGGATGAAAAACTGTTTTTT. Translating it yields CAISEGGTGYVDEKLFF.

CDR3 coding DNA: TGTGCCACCAGCATTCAGGGGGCGCCTCCGGAGCAGTACTTC. Amino acids: CATSIQGAPPEQYF. The chain carries TRBV15 and TRBJ2-7, with 8 bases matching TRBD1. The CDR3 sequence is 14 residues long. The germline gives CDR1 LNHNV, CDR2 YYDKDF (reference sequence). After removal of 4 bases from V and 7 bases from J, the junction contained 9 bases not matched to a gene.

The rearrangement uses TRBV7-9 and TRBJ2-7; a weak D match, TRBD1 (5 bases). Trimming took 3 bases from V and 0 from J, leaving 12 bases between them. The CDR3 is 15 residues long. Germline CDR1 SEHNR, CDR2 FQNEAQ (reference sequence). The CDR3 DNA follows: TGTGCCAGCAGCTTTGACAGCGTGAGCTCCTACGAGCAGTACTTC. This encodes CASSFDSVSSYEQYF.

The rearrangement uses TRBV4-2 and TRBJ2-5, with 8 bases identical to TRBD2. TRBJ2-7 explains the end of the DNA better; the J call may be wrong. The CDR3 extends over 15 amino acids. CDR1 and CDR2 from the germline V gene are LGHNA and YNFKEQ. The CDR3: CASSQDIGLAAEQYF. The CDR3 DNA follows: TGTGCCAGCAGCCAAGATATCGGACTAGCAGCCGAGCAGTACTTC.